The clone carrying this T cell receptor beta chain showed up just once. Trimming at V came to 5 bases and at J to 7 bases, leaving 5 bases not matched to a gene. The CDR3 has 13 amino acids. Germline loops: CDR1 MDHEN, CDR2 SYDVKM. Profiling relied on immunoSEQ multiplex PCR, and the TCRdb table lists in-frame clones only, not all of them. The sample lists 160,000 or so clones; 92% were seen once. These data are taken from a study of control samples from healthy donors and cancer patients. Sequenced sample: blood. The rearrangement joins TRBV28 to TRBJ1-5, with TRBD1 identical over 7 bases. This clonotype originated in a woman in her 30s in good health. The DNA for the CDR3 is TGTGCCAGCAGTACCGACAGGGACCAGCCCCAGCATTTT. Translating gives CASSTDRDQPQHF. The whole variable domain, remainder taken from reference TRBV28 and TRBJ1-5, is DVKVTQSSRYLVKRTGEKVFLECVQDMDHENMFWYRQDPGLGLRLIYFSYDVKMKEKGDIPEGYSVSREKKERFSLILESASTNQTSMYLCASSTDRDQPQHFGDGTRLSIL.